These 7 T cell receptor beta chains originate from one sample sequenced in a study of T cell responses to AZD1222 COVID-19 vaccine. Generated by immunoSEQ multiplex PCR, the TCRdb table keeps only in-frame clones and is missing some. The table shows about 78,000 clones, with about nine tenths occurring only once. The sequencing used peripheral blood, collected on day 0 of AZD1222 vaccination. These receptors originate from an adult in good health.

This clone has just one count. V and J are TRBV7-9 and TRBJ2-5; D possibly corresponds to TRBD1 (7 bases). The V gene's germline CDR1 is SEHNR and CDR2 FQNEAQ (reference sequence). V lost 5 bases and J 4 bases, leaving 20 bases between the germline ends. The CDR3 spans 16 residues. The CDR3 DNA sequence: TGTGCCAGCAGCCGCCGGCGGGGTCAGGGGGGAGAGACCCAGTACTTC. Protein sequence: CASSRRRGQGGETQYF.

The gene calls are TRBV7-2 and TRBJ1-2, with TRBD1 identical over 9 bases. After removal of 5 bases from V and 4 bases from J, the junction contained 5 bases not matched to a gene. CDR3 length: 14 residues. Germline values: CDR1 SGHTA, CDR2 FQGNSA. In nucleotides, the CDR3 is TGTGCCAGCAGCCCCGCGGGACAGGGCTATGGCTACACCTTC. Translation gives CASSPAGQGYGYTF.

This clone was seen only once. The chain couples TRBV6-2 or TRBV6-3 to TRBJ1-1; TRBD1 matches at 7 bases. Trimming took 5 bases from V and 4 from J; bases not matched to a gene: 10. The CDR3 consists of 15 residues. Germline V gene lookup returns CDR1 MNHEY and CDR2 SVGEGT. Here the CDR3 reads CASSKHRGGGTEAFF. CDR3 DNA sequence: TGTGCCAGCAGTAAACACAGGGGCGGGGGCACTGAAGCTTTCTTT.

The V call is TRBV27, the J call TRBJ2-7; D tentatively reads TRBD1 or TRBD2 (5 bases each). Germline V gene data show CDR1 as MNHEY and CDR2 as SMNVEV (reference sequence). The CDR3 consists of 14 residues. V shed 6 bases and J shed 0 bases, with 12 bases lying between them. CDR3 loop: CASSPAGASYEQYF. Here the CDR3 DNA reads TGTGCCAGCAGCCCCGCCGGGGCCTCCTACGAGCAGTACTTC.

V gene TRBV5-6 combines with J gene TRBJ2-5, with 9 bases aligning to TRBD1. Germline CDR1 reads SGHDT; CDR2 reads YYEEEE. The CDR3 is 13 residues long. V lost 4 bases to trimming and J lost 7 bases; unmatched junction nucleotides: 5. The CDR3 region is CASSLTGGRTQYF. The CDR3 nucleotides read TGTGCCAGCAGCCTGACAGGGGGGAGGACCCAGTACTTC.

This rearrangement joins TRBV5-6 to TRBJ2-7, with 9 bases matching TRBD2. V lost 0 bases and J lost 3; bases outside the gene matches: 7. In germline, CDR1 is SGHDT, CDR2 YYEEEE. The CDR3 is 16 residues long. The CDR3 spells CASSLAPAGGSYEQYF. CDR3 bases: TGTGCCAGCAGCTTGGCCCCAGCGGGAGGTAGCTACGAGCAGTACTTC.

This clone was counted once. The chain has TRBV27 and TRBJ1-4; D perhaps matches TRBD1 (5 bases). CDR1 is MNHEY and CDR2 is SMNVEV in the germline V gene (reference sequence). This CDR3 is built from 15 residues. Trimming stripped 5 bases from V and 8 bases from J, with 18 bases between. The CDR3 coding sequence is TGTGCCAGCAGTCCCACCCGGCAGGGTTGGGAAAAACTGTTTTTT. Translated, it gives CASSPTRQGWEKLFF.